This is a list of T cell receptor beta chains from one sample in a study of identical twins. TCRdb independently ran MiXCR on the 5' RACE reads; one entry per CDR3 protein. Altogether about 700,000 distinct CDR3 sequences are present, 5.5% to 6.5% being singletons, with the ten largest covering 1.5% to 2%. Material for sequencing was naive T cells sorted from blood. Source of these receptors: a man aged 18 to 29 in good health. Each CDR3 is given with its conserved first and last residue. The order of the fields is V gene, J gene, D gene, clone size, CDR3 protein, CDR3 DNA. D genes are given only for firm matches. Only some rows state a clone size, as once, few, many or a class for expanded clones.

v_gene: TRBV20-1
j_gene: TRBJ1-1
d_gene: NA
abundance: NA
CDR3aa: CSAARATDRTEAFF
CDR3nt: TGCAGTGCTGCCCGGGCCACGGACCGCACTGAAGCTTTCTTT

v_gene: TRBV20-1
j_gene: TRBJ2-3
d_gene: TRBD2
abundance: NA
CDR3aa: CSASAPLLASTQYF
CDR3nt: TGCAGTGCTAGTGCGCCTCTACTAGCGAGTACGCAGTATTTT

v_gene: TRBV6-6
j_gene: TRBJ2-2
d_gene: TRBD2
abundance: once
CDR3aa: CAALAGTGELFF
CDR3nt: TGTGCCGCTCTAGCGGGAACCGGGGAGCTGTTTTTT

v_gene: TRBV20-1
j_gene: TRBJ2-5
d_gene: NA
abundance: NA
CDR3aa: CSARSGTYQETQYF
CDR3nt: TGCAGTGCTAGGTCGGGGACTTACCAAGAGACCCAGTACTTC

v_gene: TRBV27
j_gene: TRBJ2-1
d_gene: TRBD2
abundance: NA
CDR3aa: CASSRRTSWEGSYNEQFF
CDR3nt: TGTGCCAGCAGTAGACGGACTAGTTGGGAGGGCTCCTACAATGAGCAGTTCTTC

v_gene: TRBV12-3/TRBV12-4
j_gene: TRBJ2-1
d_gene: TRBD2
abundance: many
CDR3aa: CASRTSGLHNEQFF
CDR3nt: TGTGCCAGCAGAACTAGCGGCCTCCACAATGAGCAGTTCTTC

v_gene: TRBV5-1
j_gene: TRBJ2-4
d_gene: TRBD1
abundance: few
CDR3aa: CASSLGQGAGIQYF
CDR3nt: TGCGCCAGCAGCTTGGGACAGGGGGCTGGCATTCAGTACTTC

v_gene: TRBV5-1
j_gene: TRBJ2-6
d_gene: NA
abundance: few
CDR3aa: CASSLPQRASGANVLTF
CDR3nt: TGCGCCAGCAGCTTGCCCCAGAGAGCCTCTGGGGCCAACGTCCTGACTTTC

v_gene: TRBV5-1
j_gene: TRBJ2-3
d_gene: TRBD1
abundance: many
CDR3aa: CASNSRQGEGTDTQYF
CDR3nt: TGCGCCAGCAACTCTCGACAGGGCGAAGGGACAGATACGCAGTATTTT

v_gene: TRBV6-2/TRBV6-3
j_gene: TRBJ2-7
d_gene: NA
abundance: many
CDR3aa: CASSYSSLFSYEQYF
CDR3nt: TGTGCCAGCAGTTACTCTTCTTTATTCTCCTACGAGCAGTACTTC

v_gene: TRBV27
j_gene: TRBJ1-6
d_gene: NA
abundance: many
CDR3aa: CASSWDYLVSPLHF
CDR3nt: TGTGCCAGCAGTTGGGATTACCTCGTTTCACCCCTCCACTTT

v_gene: TRBV29-1
j_gene: TRBJ2-1
d_gene: TRBD2
abundance: many
CDR3aa: CSAPLAGEQFF
CDR3nt: TGCAGCGCCCCGCTAGCGGGTGAGCAGTTCTTC

v_gene: TRBV29-1
j_gene: TRBJ1-4
d_gene: NA
abundance: many
CDR3aa: CSVLQRYNEKLFF
CDR3nt: TGCAGCGTTCTCCAGCGATATAATGAAAAACTGTTTTTT

v_gene: TRBV15
j_gene: TRBJ2-2
d_gene: TRBD1
abundance: few
CDR3aa: CATSRAQGAGELFF
CDR3nt: TGTGCCACCAGCAGAGCGCAGGGGGCCGGGGAGCTGTTTTTT

v_gene: TRBV15
j_gene: TRBJ1-3
d_gene: NA
abundance: NA
CDR3aa: CATSRDPGTSDGNTIYF
CDR3nt: TGTGCCACCAGCAGAGATCCTGGGACGTCAGACGGAAACACCATATATTTT

v_gene: TRBV20-1
j_gene: TRBJ2-1
d_gene: NA
abundance: many
CDR3aa: CSARGAGYNEQFF
CDR3nt: TGCAGTGCTAGAGGGGCTGGGTACAATGAGCAGTTCTTC

v_gene: TRBV21-1
j_gene: TRBJ2-1
d_gene: NA
abundance: NA
CDR3aa: CASSPSGQFF
CDR3nt: TGTGCCAGCAGCCCCAGCGGGCAGTTCTTC

v_gene: TRBV15
j_gene: TRBJ2-3
d_gene: NA
abundance: many
CDR3aa: CATSKSEDTQYF
CDR3nt: TGTGCCACCAGCAAGTCAGAAGATACGCAGTATTTT

v_gene: TRBV28
j_gene: TRBJ2-1
d_gene: NA
abundance: many
CDR3aa: CASSLTGSNEQFF
CDR3nt: TGTGCCAGCAGTTTAACAGGTTCCAATGAGCAGTTCTTC

v_gene: TRBV12-3/TRBV12-4
j_gene: TRBJ1-2
d_gene: TRBD1
abundance: NA
CDR3aa: CASSRAGDRGLYGYTF
CDR3nt: TGTGCCAGCAGCCGTGCAGGGGACAGGGGTCTTTATGGCTACACCTTC

v_gene: TRBV5-1
j_gene: TRBJ1-5
d_gene: NA
abundance: NA
CDR3aa: CASSLGKGQPQGQPQHF
CDR3nt: TGCGCCAGCAGCTTGGGAAAGGGGCAGCCACAAGGTCAGCCCCAGCATTTT

v_gene: TRBV12-3/TRBV12-4
j_gene: TRBJ2-5
d_gene: NA
abundance: many
CDR3aa: CASSLTQAQETQYF
CDR3nt: TGTGCCAGCAGTCTAACACAGGCCCAGGAGACCCAGTACTTC

v_gene: TRBV29-1
j_gene: TRBJ2-6
d_gene: NA
abundance: few
CDR3aa: CSVFYSEGSGANVLTF
CDR3nt: TGCAGCGTATTCTATTCGGAAGGGTCTGGGGCCAACGTCCTGACTTTC

v_gene: TRBV20-1
j_gene: TRBJ2-1
d_gene: TRBD2
abundance: few
CDR3aa: CSARSAGGPSNEQFF
CDR3nt: TGCAGTGCTAGGTCGGCGGGAGGGCCGAGTAATGAGCAGTTCTTC

v_gene: TRBV20-1
j_gene: TRBJ2-3
d_gene: NA
abundance: many
CDR3aa: CSARGRDTQYF
CDR3nt: TGCAGTGCTAGAGGGCGAGATACGCAGTATTTT

v_gene: TRBV20-1
j_gene: TRBJ2-2
d_gene: TRBD1
abundance: many
CDR3aa: CSAPRDSTGELFF
CDR3nt: TGCAGTGCTCCCCGGGACAGCACCGGGGAGCTGTTTTTT

v_gene: TRBV7-9
j_gene: TRBJ1-4
d_gene: NA
abundance: many
CDR3aa: CASTRMSNEKLFF
CDR3nt: TGTGCCAGCACGAGGATGTCTAATGAAAAACTGTTTTTT

v_gene: TRBV5-1
j_gene: TRBJ1-5
d_gene: NA
abundance: many
CDR3aa: CASSEGGNQPQHF
CDR3nt: TGCGCCAGCAGCGAAGGGGGCAATCAGCCCCAGCATTTT

v_gene: TRBV4-3
j_gene: TRBJ2-3
d_gene: TRBD2
abundance: NA
CDR3aa: CASSPSRGESTDTQYF
CDR3nt: TGCGCCAGCAGCCCCTCCCGGGGGGAGTCCACAGATACGCAGTATTTT

v_gene: TRBV6-2/TRBV6-3
j_gene: TRBJ1-2
d_gene: NA
abundance: NA
CDR3aa: CASSYSNFGVGVNYGYTF
CDR3nt: TGTGCCAGCAGTTACTCGAATTTCGGTGTCGGAGTAAACTATGGCTACACCTTC

v_gene: TRBV4-1
j_gene: TRBJ2-1
d_gene: NA
abundance: few
CDR3aa: CASSSRGGGGYEQFF
CDR3nt: TGCGCCAGCAGCTCTCGTGGGGGAGGGGGCTATGAGCAGTTCTTC

v_gene: TRBV5-1
j_gene: TRBJ1-1
d_gene: NA
abundance: few
CDR3aa: CASRQQTAMNTEAFF
CDR3nt: TGCGCCAGCCGACAACAGACAGCCATGAACACTGAAGCTTTCTTT

v_gene: TRBV29-1
j_gene: TRBJ2-7
d_gene: NA
abundance: many
CDR3aa: CSVDGDVPYEQYF
CDR3nt: TGCAGCGTTGACGGGGACGTTCCCTACGAGCAGTACTTC

v_gene: TRBV10-3
j_gene: TRBJ1-5
d_gene: NA
abundance: many
CDR3aa: CAIPTGLVQPQHF
CDR3nt: TGTGCCATACCTACAGGGTTAGTGCAGCCCCAGCATTTT